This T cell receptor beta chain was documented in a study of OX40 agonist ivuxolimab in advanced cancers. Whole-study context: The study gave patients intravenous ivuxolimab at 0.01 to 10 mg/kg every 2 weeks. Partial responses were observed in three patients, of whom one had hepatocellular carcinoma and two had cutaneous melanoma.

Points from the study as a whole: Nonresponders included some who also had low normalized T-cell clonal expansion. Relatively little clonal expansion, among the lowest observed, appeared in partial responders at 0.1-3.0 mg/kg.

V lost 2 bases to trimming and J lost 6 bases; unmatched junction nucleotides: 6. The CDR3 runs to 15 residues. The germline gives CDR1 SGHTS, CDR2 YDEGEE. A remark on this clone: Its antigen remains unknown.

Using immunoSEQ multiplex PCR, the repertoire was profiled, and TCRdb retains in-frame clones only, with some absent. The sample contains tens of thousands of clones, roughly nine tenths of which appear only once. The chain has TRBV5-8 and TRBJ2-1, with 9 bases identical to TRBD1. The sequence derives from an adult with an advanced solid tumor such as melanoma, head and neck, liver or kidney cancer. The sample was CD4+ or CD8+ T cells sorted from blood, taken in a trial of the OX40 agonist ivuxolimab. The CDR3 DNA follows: TGTGCCAGCAGCTTTCCGGGACAGGGATTCAATGAGCAGTTCTTC. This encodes CASSFPGQGFNEQFF.